A selection of T cell receptor beta chains follows, all from one sample in a study of T cells in tumors after PD-1 blockade. This table comes from immunoSEQ multiplex PCR, and its TCRdb copy is limited to in-frame clones, with some not included. The sample lists roughly 15,000 clones, 55% to 70% occurring once. Sample: tumor tissue, taken after anti-PD-1 treatment. The receptors derive from a human donor with cutaneous squamous cell carcinoma. Both conserved end residues are part of each CDR3. The D gene is left open where the match is weak. For some rows the clone size is stated as once, few or many, or as a class when expanded; others skip it.

J	length	D	V	size	DNA	CDR3
TRBJ2-3	16	TRBD1	TRBV6-2/TRBV6-3	-	TGTGCCAGCAGTTCTCGGACAGGGAACCTCAAGGATACGCAGTATTTT	CASSSRTGNLKDTQYF
TRBJ1-1	17	-	TRBV7-2	-	TGTGCCAGCAGCCCAACCCCCACAGGCCGAAGGAACACTGAAGCTTTCTTT	CASSPTPTGRRNTEAFF
TRBJ2-7	14	-	TRBV10-3	-	TGTGCCATCAGTGAAACCGGGAGTCCCGGTGAGCAGTACTTC	CAISETGSPGEQYF
TRBJ1-5	15	TRBD1	TRBV19	-	TGTGCCAGTAGTACGCGACAGGGGGACAATCAGCCCCAGCATTTT	CASSTRQGDNQPQHF
TRBJ2-3	15	TRBD2	TRBV6-5	-	TGTGCCAGCAGTCCATGGACGGGAGGATCAGATACGCAGTATTTT	CASSPWTGGSDTQYF
TRBJ1-1	11	-	TRBV5-6	-	TGTGCCAGCAGCTTTCTAGGGGTAGCTTTCTTT	CASSFLGVAFF
TRBJ1-3	15	-	TRBV7-9	-	TGTGCCAGCAGGAAGGACAGAATCTCTGGAAACACCATATATTTT	CASRKDRISGNTIYF
TRBJ1-2	15	TRBD1	TRBV5-6	-	TGTGCCAGCAGCTTGGGACAGGGGGTCGGGTATGGCTACACCTTC	CASSLGQGVGYGYTF
TRBJ2-3	17	TRBD1	TRBV5-8	-	TGTGCCAGCAGCTTGGGAACCGGACAGGGGGTTACAGATACGCAGTATTTT	CASSLGTGQGVTDTQYF
TRBJ2-1	16	TRBD2	TRBV6-4	-	TGTGCCAGCAGTGACTCCGCTAGCGGGGGGGCCAATGAGCAGTTCTTC	CASSDSASGGANEQFF
TRBJ2-7	13	-	TRBV7-2	-	TGTGCCAGCAGAAGGGGGGGAGGTTGGGAGCAGTACTTC	CASRRGGGWEQYF
TRBJ1-5	15	TRBD1	TRBV19	-	TGTGCCAGTAGGCCGACAGGGGCGGACAATCAGCCCCAGCATTTT	CASRPTGADNQPQHF
TRBJ1-6	15	-	TRBV30	-	TGTGCCTGGAGCACAAGGGGACCGATGAATTCACCCCTCCACTTT	CAWSTRGPMNSPLHF
TRBJ1-2	15	-	TRBV3-1/TRBV3-2	-	TGTGCCAGCAGCCAAGAAGGCAGGGAGGGCTCTGGCTACACCTTC	CASSQEGREGSGYTF
TRBJ2-3	14	TRBD1	TRBV29-1	-	TGCAGCAAAAAGGACAGGGGTCTGACAGATACGCAGTATTTT	CSKKDRGLTDTQYF
TRBJ2-1	15	-	TRBV4-3	-	TGCGCCAGCAGCCAAGATCAAGGGGGAGTCAACGAGCAGTTCTTC	CASSQDQGGVNEQFF
TRBJ1-5	13	-	TRBV19	-	TGTGCCAGTCAAGACAGGAGCAATCAGCCCCAGCATTTT	CASQDRSNQPQHF
TRBJ1-6	15	TRBD1	TRBV7-9	-	TGTGCCAGCAGCTTACGACAGGGGAGTTATTCACCCCTCCACTTT	CASSLRQGSYSPLHF
TRBJ2-6	17	TRBD1	TRBV5-5	-	TGTGCCAGCAGCCCGGGACAGGGGGCGCGGGGGGCCAACGTCCTGACTTTC	CASSPGQGARGANVLTF
TRBJ2-3	13	-	TRBV11-3	-	TGTGCCAGCAGCCTCTTTTCTGTCCGAACGCAGTATTTT	CASSLFSVRTQYF
TRBJ2-2	17	-	TRBV28	few	TGTGCCAGCAGTTTAGAGTTTTCGGGGGCGAACACCGGGGAGCTGTTTTTT	CASSLEFSGANTGELFF
TRBJ2-2	12	-	TRBV7-9	few	TGTGCCAGCAGCCCCCAAACCGGGGAGCTGTTTTTT	CASSPQTGELFF
TRBJ2-4	14	TRBD1	TRBV19	-	TGTGCCAGTAGCCAGGGGGTGGATATTAACATTCAGTACTTC	CASSQGVDINIQYF
TRBJ2-1	17	-	TRBV4-1	-	TGCGCCAGCAGCCAAGTTCATGGGAGTGCGGATTACAATGAGCAGTTCTTC	CASSQVHGSADYNEQFF
TRBJ2-5	13	-	TRBV7-3	few	TGTGCCAGCAGCCCCCGGGGAAAAGAGACCCAGTACTTC	CASSPRGKETQYF
TRBJ2-2	15	TRBD1	TRBV19	-	TGTGCCAGTACCTCGGGACAGGTTAACACCGGGGAGCTGTTTTTT	CASTSGQVNTGELFF
TRBJ1-1	15	-	TRBV2	-	TGTGCCAGCACCCCCCCGGGGAACCTGAACACTGAAGCTTTCTTT	CASTPPGNLNTEAFF
TRBJ1-2	16	TRBD1	TRBV6-2/TRBV6-3	-	TGTGCCAGCAGTTACCAAAACAGGGGATTTAACTATGGCTACACCTTC	CASSYQNRGFNYGYTF
TRBJ2-5	14	-	TRBV30	-	TGTGCCTGGAGGCCCCCCGGGCCCGCGGTGACCCAGTACTTC	CAWRPPGPAVTQYF
TRBJ2-3	14	-	TRBV6-1	few	TGTGCCAGCAACTCCCCGGGGTACACAGATACGCAGTATTTT	CASNSPGYTDTQYF
TRBJ2-7	15	TRBD2	TRBV4-3	once	TGCGCCAGCAGCCAATATAGCGGGAGTGGGTACGAGCAGTACTTC	CASSQYSGSGYEQYF
TRBJ1-2	13	-	TRBV5-1	once	TGCGCCAGCAGCTTGGGGGCAGGTTATGGCTACACCTTC	CASSLGAGYGYTF
TRBJ1-5	14	-	TRBV29-1	-	TGCAGCGTTGCTGAGAGGGACGGGAATCAGCCCCAGCATTTT	CSVAERDGNQPQHF
TRBJ1-1	18	TRBD1	TRBV10-1	few	TGCGCCAGCACCGTATCGAAAGACAGGGGGCGCAGATGCTATCGGGCTTTCTTT	CASTVSKDRGRRCYRAFF
TRBJ1-2	15	-	TRBV2	-	TGTGCCAGCAGTGAGCCACCAGGACCGAACTATGGCTACACCTTC	CASSEPPGPNYGYTF
TRBJ2-3	18	TRBD2	TRBV6-6	few	TGTGCCAGCAGTCCGGGGACTAGCGGGAGTAGGATGACAGATACGCAGTATTTT	CASSPGTSGSRMTDTQYF
TRBJ2-5	15	-	TRBV7-9	few	TGTGCCAGCAGCACACAAAGGACAAGACAAGAGACCCAGTACTTC	CASSTQRTRQETQYF
TRBJ2-3	19	-	TRBV7-2	-	TGTGCCAGCAGCTTAGTAGTTTCTGGTGTAGTCAGGGCCCCAGATACGCAGTATTTT	CASSLVVSGVVRAPDTQYF
TRBJ2-7	14	-	TRBV7-2	-	TGTGCCAGCAGCCCAGGGGGGGGGCTGTACGAGCAGTACTTC	CASSPGGGLYEQYF